Below, 14 T cell receptor beta chains from the same sample are listed, as sequenced in a study of T cells after yellow fever vaccination. TCRdb used MiXCR to reprocess the 5' RACE reads, holding one entry per CDR3 protein. In the table there are roughly 62,000 distinct CDR3 sequences, more than 5.5% of which are singletons. Sequencing used CD8+ T cells sorted from PBMCs, obtained on the day of the first yellow fever vaccination. These receptors came from a man between 18 and 35 years old who received the YFV17D yellow fever vaccine.

This clonotype turned up a few times. CDR3 nucleotide sequence: TGTGCCATAGCCGTAGAGGACACTGAAGCTTTCTTT. This codes for CAIAVEDTEAFF. The chain links TRBV6-6 to TRBJ1-1; D gene uncertain. V lost 10 bases and J lost 3, with 12 bases in between. CDR1 and CDR2 from the germline V gene are MNHNY and SVGAGI (reference sequence). The CDR3 has 12 residues.

J is TRBJ2-2 and V is TRBV20-1; a weak D match, TRBD2 (7 bases). V gave up 0 bases and J gave up 3 bases, with 20 bases separating them. CDR1 and CDR2 (germline): DFQATT, SNEGSKA (reference sequence). The CDR3 has 18 residues. The CDR3 reads CSARDRMRGGVDTGELFF. In DNA form, the CDR3 reads TGCAGTGCTAGAGATCGAATGAGGGGGGGAGTCGACACCGGGGAGCTGTTTTTT.

The CDR3 region has the DNA TGTGCCAGCAGCTATTACTCTGGGGCCAACGTCCTGACTTTC. Protein: CASSYYSGANVLTF. The chain uses TRBV5-8 and TRBJ2-6; D is unresolved. The V end lost 3 bases, the J end lost 0 bases, and 4 bases lay between the germline ends. The CDR3 runs 14 residues. Germline assignment: CDR1 SGHTS and CDR2 YDEGEE.

The chain couples TRBV15 to TRBJ2-1, with no clear D. Trimming removed 0 bases from V and 8 bases from J, with 17 bases in between. The CDR3 totals 16 residues. Germline CDR1 reads LNHNV; CDR2 reads YYDKDF (reference sequence). The CDR3 loop is CATSRDGPLERHEQFF. CDR3 sequence (DNA): TGTGCCACCAGCAGAGATGGGCCTCTGGAGCGTCATGAGCAGTTCTTC.

This clonotype was observed a few times. The chain joins TRBV19 to TRBJ2-5; a possible D gene is TRBD2 (5 bases). The CDR3 sequence is 15 residues long. With 9 bases removed from V and 5 bases from J, the gap between germline ends came to 22 bases. Germline values: CDR1 LNHDA, CDR2 SQIVND (reference sequence). The CDR3: CARRVGVASGETQYF. The CDR3 region has the DNA TGTGCCAGGCGCGTAGGTGTGGCCTCGGGGGAGACCCAGTACTTC. The complete variable domain, with remaining parts taken from reference TRBV19 and TRBJ2-5, reads DGGITQSPKYLFRKEGQNVTLSCEQNLNHDAMYWYRQDPGQGLRLIYYSQIVNDFQKGDIAEGYSVSREKKESFPLTVTSAQKNPTAFYLCARRVGVASGETQYFGPGTRLLVL.

This clonotype was seen many times. V gene TRBV6-5 combines with J gene TRBJ1-1; D remains ambiguous. Germline-derived CDR1 and CDR2 are MNHEY and SVGAGI. V lost 1 base and J lost 2, with 5 bases in between. The CDR3 spans 13 residues. The CDR3: CASSYLGNTEAFF. CDR3 in DNA: TGTGCCAGCAGTTACTTGGGAAACACTGAAGCTTTCTTT.

This clonotype was observed many times. This chain joins TRBV29-1 and TRBJ2-1; 11 nucleotides line up with TRBD2. This CDR3 has 14 residues. V lost 6 bases, J lost 5 bases, and 6 bases stayed unmatched. CDR1 is SQVTM and CDR2 is ANQGSEA in the germline V gene. The CDR3, as DNA: TGCAGCGTCGGGCTAGCGGGGGGACACAATGAGCAGTTCTTC. Encoded protein: CSVGLAGGHNEQFF.

This clonotype was counted at least ten times. V and J are TRBV7-6 and TRBJ1-1; maybe TRBD1 (6 bases). The CDR3 length is 14 residues. From germline, CDR1 is SGHVS and CDR2 FNYEAQ. Trimming took off 4 bases at V and 5 bases at J, with 14 bases between the two ends. Here the CDR3 DNA reads TGTGCCAGCAGCTCCTCCAGGACAGTAACTGAAGCTTTCTTT. It encodes CASSSSRTVTEAFF.

The genes are TRBV19 and TRBJ1-1; 8 bases agree with TRBD1. The CDR3 sequence is 15 residues long. In germline, CDR1 is LNHDA, CDR2 SQIVND (reference sequence). With V trimmed by 5 bases and J by 5 bases, 10 bases remained unmatched. Here the CDR3 reads CASSPQQGVTTEAFF. In DNA form, the CDR3 reads TGTGCCAGTAGTCCCCAACAGGGGGTCACGACTGAAGCTTTCTTT.

V gene TRBV30 combines with J gene TRBJ1-1; D remains ambiguous. Trimming stripped 3 bases from V and 1 base from J, with 12 bases between. Looked up from germline, CDR1 is GTSNPN and CDR2 is SVGIG (reference sequence). The CDR3 contains 14 residues. The CDR3 sequence: CAWRAGTGNTEAFF. CDR3 in DNA: TGTGCCTGGAGAGCGGGTACGGGGAACACTGAAGCTTTCTTT.

This clonotype was counted ten times or more. This chain uses TRBV11-2 with TRBJ1-1; 8 positions match TRBD1. The germline V gene has CDR1 SGHAT and CDR2 FQNNGV. After removal of 5 bases from V and 0 bases from J, the junction contained 11 bases not matched to a gene. There are 17 residues in the CDR3. The CDR3 nucleotides read TGTGCCAGCAGCCCCCGTGGCCAGGGACAGGTGAACACTGAAGCTTTCTTT. It yields the protein CASSPRGQGQVNTEAFF. The full variable domain, completed using reference TRBV11-2 and TRBJ1-1, is EAGVAQSPRYKIIEKRQSVAFWCNPISGHATLYWYQQILGQGPKLLIQFQNNGVVDDSQLPKDRFSAERLKGVDSTLKIQPAKLEDSAVYLCASSPRGQGQVNTEAFFGQGTRLTVV.

This clonotype was recorded at least ten times. The chain has TRBV7-9 and TRBJ1-5, with 8 bases that match TRBD1. Trimming took 5 bases from V and 4 from J; bases not matched to a gene: 13. Germline CDR1 is SEHNR and CDR2 is FQNEAQ (reference sequence). The CDR3 length is 17 residues. CDR3 protein: CASSLHGDRIGNQPQHF. CDR3 in DNA: TGTGCCAGCAGCCTACACGGGGACAGGATTGGGAATCAGCCCCAGCATTTT.

This clonotype was seen only a few times. V and J are TRBV4-2 and TRBJ1-5; perhaps TRBD1 as D (5 bases). This CDR3 spans 15 amino acids. V was clipped by 4 bases and J by 3 bases, with 13 bases between them. Per the germline V gene, CDR1 is LGHNA and CDR2 is YNFKEQ. This chain's CDR3 is CASSPRAGPNQPQHF. The DNA of the CDR3 is TGTGCCAGCAGCCCAAGAGCAGGGCCCAATCAGCCCCAGCATTTT.

Worth noting for this clonotype: The CDR3 ends on some other residue instead of the conserved phenylalanine or tryptophan, so this is likely a read error. The chain employs TRBV5-4 and TRBJ1-2; D remains ambiguous. CDR1 SGHNT and CDR2 YYREEE come from the germline V gene (reference sequence). V dropped 0 bases and J dropped 0 bases, with 27 bases sitting between them. The CDR3 totals 21 residues. DNA for the CDR3: TGTGCCAGCAGCTTGGGCTCCCTGCTACACCAACTCCCGCCTCCTAACTATGGCTACACCTCC. It encodes CASSLGSLLHQLPPPNYGYTS.